This TCR beta chain was identified in a study of graft-versus-host responses after intestinal transplantation. Overall study: Every transplant recipient was induced with anti-thymocyte globulin, then maintained on tacrolimus and steroids for roughly 3 years. General study findings and limits: Some GvH clones were seen earlier in gut or blood, suggesting intestinal origin. Graft-versus-host to host-versus-graft clonal ratios in allografts were high in patients with graft-donor T cell macrochimerism. Peak circulating GvH clone levels tracked with early post-transplant HvG declines.

Trimming took off 4 bases at V and 4 bases at J, with 14 bases between the two ends. The CDR3 contains 15 residues. Germline lookup yields CDR1 SGHVS and CDR2 FQNEAQ. Method: immunoSEQ multiplex PCR; TCRdb's copy keeps in-frame clones and lacks some. The table shows 81,000 or so clones, with approximately 92% occurring only once. Concerning this clone itself: The antigen is not known.

Specimen: unstimulated CD8+ T cells sorted from spleen or lymph node cells, collected before transplant. The J gene is TRBJ2-1, the V gene TRBV7-8, with D possibly TRBD2 on 6 matching bases. This TCR came from a human donor who was the organ donor for an intestinal transplant. CDR3 nucleotides: TGTGCCAGCAGCTCCTGGAGGGCCGAGTACAATGAGCAGTTCTTC. It is translated as CASSSWRAEYNEQFF.